The 8 T cell receptor beta chains presented below share a single source sample, sequenced in a study of T cell clonality in common variable immunodeficiency. Findings and limits, study-wide: In common variable immunodeficiency, TCR beta chains reportedly carried fewer deletions and N-nucleotide insertions.

Antigens of these TCRs are unknown. Clones were sequenced by immunoSEQ multiplex PCR, and TCRdb holds only the in-frame ones, with some missing. The specimen has about 33,000 clones, none found just once. The specimen was peripheral blood mononuclear cells. All receptors come from a human donor with common variable immunodeficiency.

The sample holds a few counts of this clone. The read terminates 3 residues ahead of where the CDR3 ends, so the germline J gene completes it. The V call is TRBV7-9, the J call TRBJ1-4, with D uncertain. Germline lookup yields CDR1 SEHNR and CDR2 FQNEAQ (reference sequence). V lost 5 bases and J lost 3, with 13 bases in between. The CDR3 runs 15 residues. The CDR3 protein is CASSPDGGPNEKLFF. Incomplete CDR3 DNA: TGTGCCAGCAGCCCAGATGGTGGCCCTAATGAAAAA.

In this sample, this clone turned up many times. The DNA ends 3 residues before the CDR3 does, and the rest of the CDR3 is filled in from the germline J gene. This chain uses TRBV20-1 with TRBJ2-1, with 10 bases aligning to TRBD2. This CDR3 contains 15 residues. Germline lookup yields CDR1 DFQATT and CDR2 SNEGSKA (reference sequence). J gave up 3 bases and V 3 bases, and 5 bases lay outside the gene matches. The chain's CDR3 is CSASRSSGGYNEQFF. The covered CDR3 bases are TGCAGTGCTAGCCGATCTAGCGGGGGCTACAATGAG.

This clone has only a few counts. Read data end 3 residues before the CDR3 end; the end is taken from the germline J gene. This rearrangement joins TRBV2 to TRBJ2-1; TRBD2 aligns across 8 bases. The germline V gene encodes CDR1 SNHLY and CDR2 FYNNEI. The J segment lost 3 bases and the V segment lost 5 bases, leaving 9 bases of the junction unmatched. The CDR3 has 16 residues. The CDR3 spells CASSTPPGGDYNEQFF. CDR3 bases read: TGTGCCAGCAGTACCCCCCCGGGGGGGGACTACAATGAG.

Note on this clone: The CDR3 goes on 3 residues after the read ends, and that part is filled in from the germline J gene. This sequence joins TRBV18 and TRBJ2-5; D is perhaps TRBD1 or TRBD2 (5 bases each). The CDR3 is made up of 14 amino acids. With 6 bases removed from V and 2 bases from J, the gap between germline ends came to 13 bases. Germline V gene sequence: CDR1 KGHSH, CDR2 LQKENI. Incomplete CDR3 DNA: TGTGCCAGCTCGCCAGGGTCGGGGCAAGAGACC. This encodes CASSPGSGQET. The whole CDR3 sequence reads CASSPGSGQETQYF.

The table lists this clone with many counts. The CDR3 end lies 3 residues beyond the end of the read and is filled in from the germline J gene. V is TRBV18 and J is TRBJ2-5; a weak D match, TRBD2 (6 bases). Germline-derived CDR1 and CDR2 are KGHSH and LQKENI. The CDR3 is made up of 14 amino acids. The germline V and J ends were trimmed by 4 bases and 5 bases, with 14 bases remaining between them. The CDR3 sequence is CASSLPSELETQYF. The CDR3 bases that were read are TGTGCCAGCTCACTCCCTAGCGAGCTGGAGACC.

This clone appeared a few times. Sequencing ends 3 residues short of the CDR3 end; the germline J gene provides the rest. This chain joins TRBV11-3 and TRBJ2-2; D is unresolved. V was cut by 5 bases and J by 6 bases, with 7 bases left in between. From germline, CDR1 is SGHNT and CDR2 YENEEA. The CDR3 length is 12 residues. This CDR3 reads CASSQRAGELFF. CDR3 DNA (partial): TGTGCCAGCAGCCAAAGGGCCGGGGAG.

This clone occurred a few times. The read gets to within 3 residues of the CDR3 end, and the germline J gene fills in the rest. The chain is built from TRBV7-2 and TRBJ2-3; 8 nucleotides match TRBD2. This CDR3 region has 15 residues. J was trimmed by 0 bases and V by 5 bases; bases with no gene match: 4. CDR1 is SGHTA, CDR2 FQGNSA, per germline. CDR3 region: CASSQTSVSTDTQYF. The sequenced part of the CDR3 DNA is TGTGCCAGCAGCCAGACTAGCGTAAGCACAGATACG.

The sample holds many counts of this clone. The read terminates 3 residues before the CDR3 end, so the remaining end is supplied by the germline J gene. The chain recombines TRBV20-1 with TRBJ1-4, with a weak D call TRBD1 (6 bases). The V end lost 2 bases, the J end lost 8 bases, and 15 bases lay between the germline ends. The CDR3 spans 14 residues. Germline loops: CDR1 DFQATT, CDR2 SNEGSKA (reference sequence). The DNA read from the CDR3 is TGCAGTGCTAGACGACAGGTCTTAAGGGAAAAA. Protein product: CSARRQVLREK. The CDR3 in full is CSARRQVLREKLFF.